Below are 27 T cell receptor beta chains sequenced from a single sample in a study of blood T cells in healthy people across ages. For the second PCR, which ran for about 7 to 11 cycles, a sample-barcoded 5' primer and a J-beta primer mix were used. TCRdb reprocessed the 5' RACE reads with MiXCR, giving one entry per CDR3 protein. The sample has around 1,700,000 distinct CDR3 sequences; roughly 30% are singletons. The sample was blood. All receptors come from a woman aged 30 to 39 in good health.

The sample holds a few counts of this clonotype. The rearrangement links TRBV24-1 to TRBJ2-7; TRBD1 might be the D (5 bases). This CDR3 has 13 residues. The V and J ends lost 3 bases and 5 bases respectively, with 10 bases between them. Germline CDR1 reads KGHDR; CDR2 reads SFDVKD. The CDR3 coding sequence is TGTGCCACCAGTGATCTGCAGGGCGACGAGCAGTACTTC. This translates into CATSDLQGDEQYF.

In its sample, this clonotype was seen a few times. V gene TRBV12-3 or TRBV12-4 combines with J gene TRBJ1-1; D gene unclear. The V and J ends lost 6 bases and 8 bases respectively, with 16 bases between them. The CDR3 is 13 residues long. As DNA, the CDR3 is TGTGCCAGCAGCCTAACCGGGAGCTGGGAAGCTTTCTTT. Protein product: CASSLTGSWEAFF.

The chain combines TRBV12-3 or TRBV12-4 with TRBJ2-5; 8 positions agree with TRBD2. The CDR3 has 15 amino acids. The V and J ends lost 3 bases and 5 bases, in that order; junction bases with no gene match: 8. CDR3 DNA sequence: TGTGCCAGCAGTTTCTCTACTAGCGGAGTCGAGACCCAGTACTTC. Amino acid sequence: CASSFSTSGVETQYF.

The chain has TRBV5-1 and TRBJ1-1; the D gene is possibly TRBD1 (5 bases). The germline gives CDR1 SGHRS, CDR2 YFSETQ. The CDR3 has 16 amino acids. Trimming pared 4 bases from V and 3 bases from J, leaving 19 bases between. CDR3 sequence reads: CASSRGRPPLDTEAFF. Here the CDR3 DNA reads TGCGCCAGCAGCCGGGGACGGCCTCCCTTGGACACTGAAGCTTTCTTT.

With respect to this clonotype: This clone may be a read error of a much larger clone one base away. The gene calls are TRBV5-1 and TRBJ2-1, with 8 bases that match TRBD2. V lost 4 bases to trimming and J lost 10 bases; unmatched junction nucleotides: 13. The CDR3 contains 15 residues. The V gene's germline CDR1 is SGHRS and CDR2 YFSETQ. CDR3 sequence: CASSPPGLGAGEQFF. In DNA, the CDR3 is TGCGCCAGCAGCCCCCCGGGACTAGGGGCGGGCGAGCAGTTCTTC.

This clonotype was seen many times. This chain uses TRBV9 with TRBJ1-3; no reliable D call. The germline V gene encodes CDR1 SGDLS and CDR2 YYNGEE. The V end was cut by 6 bases, the J end by 0 bases, with 7 bases between. CDR3 length equals 13 residues. The CDR3 nucleotides are TGTGCCAGCACCGGTGGCTCTGGAAACACCATATATTTT. This sequence encodes CASTGGSGNTIYF.

The chain links TRBV19 to TRBJ1-2; D gene uncertain. The CDR3 runs to 13 residues. The germline V gene has CDR1 LNHDA and CDR2 SQIVND (reference sequence). V lost 3 bases to trimming and J lost 4 bases, with 9 bases between them. This CDR3 reads CASSIPGFYGYTF. CDR3 in DNA: TGTGCCAGTAGTATCCCAGGTTTCTATGGCTACACCTTC.

This clonotype was seen only a few times. The gene calls are TRBV10-3 and TRBJ2-7, with 7 bases matching TRBD1. V lost 0 bases, J lost 5 bases, and 10 bases stayed unmatched. CDR3 size: 16 residues. Germline CDR1 and CDR2: ENHRY and SYGVKD. This chain's CDR3 is CAISESGGFGTDEQYF. In DNA, the CDR3 is TGTGCCATCAGTGAGTCAGGGGGCTTTGGTACAGACGAGCAGTACTTC.

Of note for this clonotype: A much larger clone lies one base from this, so it may be a read error. V gene TRBV7-9 combines with J gene TRBJ2-1, with 7 bases lining up with TRBD2. V gave up 5 bases and J gave up 3 bases; unmatched junction bases: 4. Germline V gene lookup returns CDR1 SEHNR and CDR2 FQNEAQ (reference sequence). The CDR3 is 14 residues long. CDR3 in DNA: TGTGCCAGCAGCGGGGGGACTATCTACAATGAGCAGTTCTTC. It translates to CASSGGTIYNEQFF. Full variable domain (remainder filled in from reference TRBV7-9 and TRBJ2-1): DTGVSQNPRHKITKRGQNVTFRCDPISEHNRLYWYRQTLGQGPEFLTYFQNEAQLEKSRLLSDRFSAERPKGSFSTLEIQRTEQGDSAMYLCASSGGTIYNEQFFGPGTRLTVL.

The V call is TRBV30, the J call TRBJ1-4; weak D call: TRBD1 (5 bases). V was trimmed by 8 bases and J by 7 bases, leaving 14 bases between them. The CDR3 length is 12 residues. Germline loops: CDR1 GTSNPN, CDR2 SVGIG (reference sequence). Here the CDR3 reads CAGTDAAEKLFF. The CDR3 bases are TGTGCCGGGACCGACGCGGCTGAAAAACTGTTTTTT.

J is TRBJ1-1 and V is TRBV9; TRBD1 matches at 9 bases. V was clipped by 4 bases and J by 13 bases; unmatched bases: 8. The CDR3 is 12 residues long. CDR1 is SGDLS and CDR2 is YYNGEE in the germline V gene. CDR3 residues: CASSPDRGKVFF. The CDR3, as DNA: TGTGCCAGCAGCCCGGACAGGGGAAAGGTTTTCTTT.

This chain uses TRBV20-1 with TRBJ1-2; 12 positions agree with TRBD1. CDR1 is DFQATT and CDR2 is SNEGSKA in the germline V gene (reference sequence). This CDR3 spans 14 amino acids. Trimming removed 3 bases from V and 5 bases from J; junction bases left unmatched: 4. CDR3 residues: CSASRDRGRYGYTF. Here the CDR3 DNA reads TGCAGTGCTAGTCGGGACAGGGGGCGTTATGGCTACACCTTC.

The sample holds many counts of this clonotype. The J gene is TRBJ2-5, the V gene TRBV29-1; TRBD1 or TRBD2 may be the D gene (5 bases each). The CDR3 has 13 amino acids. V dropped 1 base and J dropped 10 bases, with 16 bases sitting between them. Looked up from germline, CDR1 is SQVTM and CDR2 is ANQGSEA. CDR3: CSVEGQRAPLQYF. In DNA, the CDR3 is TGCAGCGTTGAAGGACAGAGGGCCCCCCTCCAGTACTTC.

This clonotype has at least ten counts. This rearrangement joins TRBV6-1 to TRBJ2-7; 7 nucleotides match TRBD2. The ends lost 2 bases at V and 3 bases at J; junction bases unmatched: 13. Germline loops: CDR1 MNHNS, CDR2 SASEGT. CDR3 length equals 17 residues. CDR3 amino acids: CASSEPSGRGLGYEQYF. DNA of the CDR3: TGTGCCAGCAGTGAACCTTCGGGGCGGGGGTTGGGCTACGAGCAGTACTTC.

This clonotype has ten or more counts. This chain links TRBV12-3 or TRBV12-4 with TRBJ2-1, with 11 nucleotides matching TRBD2. The CDR3 extends over 15 amino acids. The junction had 8 bases not matched to a gene; V was cut back by 5 bases and J by 8 bases. CDR3 loop: CASSPHGLAGYEQFF. The CDR3 coding sequence is TGTGCCAGCAGTCCACACGGACTAGCGGGTTATGAGCAGTTCTTC.

This clonotype has only a few counts. The V and J genes are TRBV12-3 or TRBV12-4 and TRBJ2-1; TRBD1 or TRBD2 may be the D gene (5 bases each). The V end was cut by 4 bases, the J end by 6 bases, with 19 bases between. The CDR3 runs 16 residues. The CDR3: CASSSLWDLAGNEQFF. For the CDR3, the DNA is TGTGCCAGCAGTTCCCTATGGGACCTGGCAGGCAATGAGCAGTTCTTC.

The rearrangement uses TRBV30 and TRBJ2-3, with TRBD2 identical over 7 bases. CDR1 is GTSNPN, CDR2 SVGIG, per germline (reference sequence). V gave up 2 bases and J gave up 2 bases; unmatched junction bases: 7. The CDR3 sequence is 15 residues long. The CDR3 sequence: CAWSMGDYLTDTQYF. In nucleotides, the CDR3 is TGTGCCTGGAGTATGGGGGACTATCTCACAGATACGCAGTATTTT.

This clonotype has at least ten counts. The rearrangement links TRBV12-3 or TRBV12-4 to TRBJ1-1; D gene unclear. The CDR3 spans 13 residues. Trimming left V 5 bases short and J 0 bases short, with 7 bases between. CDR3 region: CASSGLLNTEAFF. CDR3 DNA sequence: TGTGCCAGCAGTGGACTCCTGAACACTGAAGCTTTCTTT.

J is TRBJ2-5 and V is TRBV11-2; D unresolved. There are 14 residues in the CDR3. Germline V gene sequence: CDR1 SGHAT, CDR2 FQNNGV. Trimming left V 4 bases short and J 7 bases short, with 16 bases between. In DNA form, the CDR3 reads TGTGCCAGCAGCTCCTACGATGTAGAAAGGACCCAGTACTTC. This sequence encodes CASSSYDVERTQYF.

There are a few counts of this clonotype. The gene calls are TRBV18 and TRBJ1-1; no firm D call. The CDR3 has 16 residues. V was shortened by 0 bases and J by 0 bases, with 11 bases between the two germline ends. Per the germline V gene, CDR1 is KGHSH and CDR2 is LQKENI. CDR3 nucleotides: TGTGCCAGCTCACCACCGGGGTTCAGACTGAACACTGAAGCTTTCTTT. Protein product: CASSPPGFRLNTEAFF.

This clonotype was observed a single time. Just one base apart from a much larger clone, this may be a read error. The chain is built from TRBV10-3 and TRBJ2-7; D may be TRBD1 (6 bases). The CDR3 has 16 amino acids. The germline V gene encodes CDR1 ENHRY and CDR2 SYGVKD. CDR3 loop: CAISDSPSRGSYGQYF. CDR3 DNA: TGTGCCATCAGTGACTCTCCATCCAGGGGATCCTACGGGCAGTACTTC.

This clonotype occurred a few times. The rearrangement links TRBV20-1 to TRBJ2-3; 11 bases are a match to TRBD1. The length of the CDR3 is 14 residues. Germline V gives CDR1 DFQATT, CDR2 SNEGSKA (reference sequence). V lost 6 bases and J lost 4; bases outside the gene matches: 6. CDR3 protein: CSATGTGGPDTQYF. The CDR3 nucleotides are TGCAGTGCCACCGGGACAGGGGGGCCAGATACGCAGTATTTT.

V gene TRBV2 combines with J gene TRBJ2-5; the D call may be TRBD1 or TRBD2 (6 bases each). Per germline, CDR1 SNHLY and CDR2 FYNNEI. With 1 base removed from V and 5 bases from J, the gap between germline ends came to 11 bases. The CDR3 spans 14 residues. In nucleotides, the CDR3 is TGTGCCAGCAGTGAAGAGGGGGGCTCCGAGACCCAGTACTTC. This codes for CASSEEGGSETQYF.

This clonotype occurred a few times. The chain carries TRBV18 and TRBJ2-7; D may be TRBD1 or TRBD2 (5 bases each). CDR1 KGHSH and CDR2 LQKENI come from the germline V gene. The CDR3 is 14 amino acids. Between the trimmed V and J ends, which lost 4 bases and 1 base, there was a span of 11 bases. Here the CDR3 reads CASSRDPRSYEQYF. DNA of the CDR3: TGTGCCAGCTCACGGGACCCAAGATCCTACGAGCAGTACTTC.

The chain recombines TRBV20-1 with TRBJ2-5; 8 bases map to TRBD2. The J call could be wrong; TRBJ2-7 is a better fit for the DNA end. This CDR3 is 13 amino acids long. Germline V lookup: CDR1 DFQATT, CDR2 SNEGSKA (reference sequence). The CDR3 bases are TGCAGTGCTAGGGCGGGAGGCTACGGCGAGCAGTACTTC. Translation: CSARAGGYGEQYF.

V is TRBV7-9 and J is TRBJ2-5; D might be TRBD2 (6 bases). The CDR3 contains 15 residues. From germline, CDR1 is SEHNR and CDR2 FQNEAQ (reference sequence). V lost 1 base, J lost 0 bases, and 9 bases lay in between. The CDR3 sequence: CASSLVGGDQETQYF. DNA of the CDR3: TGTGCCAGCAGCTTAGTCGGGGGTGACCAAGAGACCCAGTACTTC.

This rearrangement joins TRBV5-4 to TRBJ2-5, with TRBD1 matching over 8 bases. Germline CDR1 SGHNT, CDR2 YYREEE (reference sequence). Unmatched junction bases numbered 2, after V lost 0 bases and J lost 4 bases. There are 14 residues in the CDR3. The CDR3 is CASSLETGVETQYF. CDR3 sequence (DNA): TGTGCCAGCAGCTTGGAGACAGGGGTAGAGACCCAGTACTTC.